Below are 15 T cell receptor beta chains sequenced from a single sample in a study of identical twins. From the 5' RACE reads, TCRdb called clonotypes with MiXCR, one entry per CDR3 protein. The table has around 570,000 distinct CDR3 sequences, more than 9% seen once; the top ten hold more than 2.5%. These data are also associated with another study on yellow fever vaccine responses in identical twins.

Specimen: PBMCs. The source of these receptors is a woman in her late teens or twenties in good health.

This clonotype was observed a handful of times. V and J are TRBV6-1 and TRBJ2-5; TRBD2 might be the D (6 bases). Germline V gene lookup returns CDR1 MNHNS and CDR2 SASEGT. The CDR3 length is 14 residues. The V gene lost 6 bases and the J gene lost 3 bases, with 14 bases spanning the gap. The CDR3 sequence: CASSPWRGEETQYF. CDR3 sequence (DNA): TGTGCCAGCAGCCCCTGGCGGGGAGAAGAGACCCAGTACTTC.

This clonotype was counted a few times. J is TRBJ2-5 and V is TRBV15; 8 nucleotides line up with TRBD2. The V gene's germline CDR1 is LNHNV and CDR2 YYDKDF (reference sequence). The CDR3 runs 14 residues. With 0 bases clipped from V and 3 bases from J, the junction kept 0 bases outside the gene matches. The CDR3 coding sequence is TGTGCCACCAGCAGAGAACTAGCGGAAGAGACCCAGTACTTC. Amino acid sequence: CATSRELAEETQYF.

This clonotype was counted only a few times. The rearrangement links TRBV7-2 to TRBJ2-3; TRBD1 matches 8 bases. Germline V gene data show CDR1 as SGHTA and CDR2 as FQGNSA. The CDR3 contains 14 residues. Unmatched junction bases numbered 7, after V lost 7 bases and J lost 4 bases. The CDR3 DNA is TGTGCCAGCATCCTAGGACAGGGCGCAGATACGCAGTATTTT. This gives the protein CASILGQGADTQYF.

This clonotype was observed at least ten times. This chain connects TRBV4-2 to TRBJ2-1, with 8 bases lining up with TRBD2. V shed 1 base and J 0 bases; nucleotides not matched to a gene: 5. From germline, CDR1 is LGHNA and CDR2 YNFKEQ. This CDR3 comprises 17 residues. The CDR3 DNA reads as TGTGCCAGCAGCCAAGTCCCGGGAGGGAGCTCCTACAATGAGCAGTTCTTC. Protein sequence: CASSQVPGGSSYNEQFF.

This clonotype occurred many times. This sequence joins TRBV29-1 and TRBJ2-7; the D gene is possibly TRBD2 (5 bases). Trimming left V 0 bases short and J 0 bases short, with 12 bases between. Looked up from germline, CDR1 is SQVTM and CDR2 is ANQGSEA. This CDR3 is built from 15 residues. In DNA form, the CDR3 reads TGCAGCGTTGAAGATCGGGGTGGGGACTCCTACGAGCAGTACTTC. Translated: CSVEDRGGDSYEQYF.

This clonotype was found many times. The V and J genes are TRBV5-1 and TRBJ2-1; D uncertain. This CDR3 region has 19 residues. Trimming took 4 bases from V and 5 from J, leaving 28 bases between them. The germline CDR1 and CDR2 sequences are SGHRS and YFSETQ. The CDR3 DNA is TGCGCCAGCAGCCCCTATCCTCTTTTCTCCAATCAAGTTAACAATGAGCAGTTCTTC. Its translation is CASSPYPLFSNQVNNEQFF.

This clonotype appeared a few times. The chain combines TRBV5-6 with TRBJ1-5; 7 positions agree with TRBD1. V trimming: 0 bases; J trimming: 5 bases; junction bases outside the gene matches: 8. Per germline, CDR1 SGHDT and CDR2 YYEEEE. There are 16 residues in the CDR3. In DNA form, the CDR3 reads TGTGCCAGCAGCTTGGGAGAAGGGGGCTACGATCAGCCCCAGCATTTT. It translates to CASSLGEGGYDQPQHF.

The sample holds many counts of this clonotype. The junction differs from germline at one of its ends, possibly a read error. The chain has TRBV7-8 and TRBJ2-2, with D hard to call. CDR3 size: 12 residues. Germline V gene data show CDR1 as SGHVS and CDR2 as FQNEAQ. The CDR3 bases are TGTGCCAGCAGTTTAGGTCCCGGGGAGCTGTTTTTT. This codes for CASSLGPGELFF.

The chain joins TRBV2 to TRBJ1-2; D gene unclear. The CDR3 length is 13 residues. Trimming took 4 bases from V and 0 from J, leaving 6 bases between them. The germline V gene has CDR1 SNHLY and CDR2 FYNNEI. The CDR3 coding sequence is TGTGCCAGCAGTGGGCGGACTAACTATGGCTACACCTTC. Translated, it gives CASSGRTNYGYTF.

The chain links TRBV12-3 or TRBV12-4 to TRBJ1-5; D is possibly TRBD1 (5 bases). The V gene lost 3 bases and the J gene lost 2 bases, with 14 bases spanning the gap. The CDR3 covers 16 residues. The CDR3 DNA follows: TGTGCCAGCAGTTTCGCTTGGGGCGGTGGCAATCAGCCCCAGCATTTT. Residues: CASSFAWGGGNQPQHF.

This clonotype was seen repeatedly, ten times or more. This sequence joins TRBV27 and TRBJ1-6; a weak D match, TRBD1 (6 bases). The CDR3 runs to 12 residues. The germline V gene encodes CDR1 MNHEY and CDR2 SMNVEV (reference sequence). V lost 10 bases to trimming and J lost 10 bases, with 14 bases between them. The CDR3 spells CATRRGGSPLHF. In DNA form, the CDR3 reads TGTGCCACCAGAAGGGGGGGCTCACCCCTCCACTTT.

There are a few counts of this clonotype. This chain connects TRBV7-8 to TRBJ2-3; TRBD2 agrees at 7 bases. The V gene end was trimmed by 2 bases and the J gene end by 0 bases; junction bases not matched to a gene: 11. Germline CDR1 and CDR2: SGHVS and FQNEAQ. The CDR3 loop spans 18 amino acids. In DNA form, the CDR3 reads TGTGCCAGCAGCTTACTGGCGGGAGTGGTCATGAGCACAGATACGCAGTATTTT. Protein product: CASSLLAGVVMSTDTQYF.

This clonotype was detected only a few times. CDR3 region: CAWSVGIAYNEQFF. The CDR3 DNA sequence: TGTGCCTGGAGTGTGGGGATAGCCTACAATGAGCAGTTCTTC. V is TRBV30 and J is TRBJ2-1; the D is unclear. With 0 bases removed from V and 2 bases from J, the gap between germline ends came to 8 bases. Germline V CDR1 and CDR2: GTSNPN, SVGIG (reference sequence). This CDR3 has 14 amino acids.

This clonotype was detected ten times or more. The chain joins TRBV4-3 to TRBJ2-3, with D hard to call. This CDR3 spans 13 amino acids. CDR1 is LGHNA and CDR2 is YSLEER in the germline V gene. V was clipped by 0 bases and J by 4 bases, with 5 bases between them. CDR3 DNA sequence: TGCGCCAGCAGCCAAGACGGGCCAGATACGCAGTATTTT. Translation gives CASSQDGPDTQYF.

This clonotype came up many times. The chain recombines TRBV4-3 with TRBJ2-2, with a weak D call TRBD2 (5 bases). V shed 0 bases and J shed 1 base, with 15 bases lying between them. The CDR3 sequence is 18 residues long. Looked up from germline, CDR1 is LGHNA and CDR2 is YSLEER. The CDR3 bases are TGCGCCAGCAGCCAAGAGTCATTGGCTAGCTGGAACACCGGGGAGCTGTTTTTT. It encodes CASSQESLASWNTGELFF.